The rows below give T cell receptor beta chains drawn from one sample of a study of shared clonotypes between healthy human individuals. Profiling relied on immunoSEQ multiplex PCR, and the TCRdb table lists in-frame clones only, not all of them. The sample shows roughly 410,000 clones, roughly 96% of them seen only once. Material for sequencing was memory CD8+ T cells sorted from blood. The receptors derive from a man aged 30-40 years in good health. The CDR3 runs from the conserved cysteine through the conserved F or W. D genes are given only for firm matches. Rows give clone size only sometimes, using once, few, many, or a class for an expanded clone.

TRBJ1-1,TRBV10-3,.,.,15,CAIGTLQGMNTEAFF,TGTGCCATCGGGACTCTCCAGGGGATGAACACTGAAGCTTTCTTT
TRBJ1-3,TRBV5-5,.,.,14,CASSWGNPGNTIYF,TGTGCCAGCAGCTGGGGCAATCCTGGAAACACCATATATTTT
TRBJ2-5,TRBV6-6,.,TRBD2,15,CASGGLAGVSETQYF,TGTGCCAGCGGGGGCCTAGCGGGAGTATCAGAGACCCAGTACTTC
TRBJ1-1,TRBV7-9,.,.,13,CASSREFNTEAFF,TGTGCCAGCAGCCGGGAGTTTAACACTGAAGCTTTCTTT
TRBJ2-2,TRBV30,.,.,12,CAWSVSSRELFF,TGTGCCTGGAGTGTATCCAGCCGGGAGCTGTTTTTT
TRBJ1-5,TRBV19,.,TRBD1,16,CASSTAHRGFNQPQHF,TGTGCCAGTAGTACAGCTCACAGGGGGTTTAATCAGCCCCAGCATTTT
TRBJ2-4,TRBV30,once,.,15,CAWSVGWGAKNIQYF,TGTGCCTGGAGTGTAGGATGGGGGGCCAAAAACATTCAGTACTTC
TRBJ2-3,TRBV12-2,.,.,18,CASRLVRLEWGSTDTQYF,TGTGCAAGTCGCTTAGTTAGGCTGGAATGGGGGAGCACAGATACGCAGTATTTT
TRBJ2-7,TRBV27,.,.,13,CASSYANRYEQYF,TGTGCCAGCAGTTACGCCAACAGGTACGAGCAGTACTTC
TRBJ2-7,TRBV7-2,.,TRBD1,15,CASSLGDRDSYEQYF,TGTGCCAGCAGCTTAGGGGACAGGGACTCCTACGAGCAGTACTTC
TRBJ2-2,TRBV4-2,once,.,17,CASSQALTQINTGELFF,TGTGCCAGCAGCCAAGCGTTGACGCAGATCAACACCGGGGAGCTGTTTTTT
TRBJ2-7,TRBV5-5,.,TRBD1,14,CASSPGQGAYEQYF,TGTGCCAGCAGCCCCGGACAGGGAGCATACGAGCAGTACTTC
TRBJ1-4,TRBV6-1,.,.,14,CASSEPPRTEKLFF,TGTGCCAGCAGTGAACCCCCGAGGACCGAAAAACTGTTTTTT
TRBJ1-1,TRBV21-1,once,.,11,CASSTPTEAFF,TGTGCCAGCAGCACCCCCACTGAAGCTTTCTTT
TRBJ1-2,TRBV9,.,.,13,CASSVEAVYGYTF,TGTGCCAGCAGCGTAGAGGCAGTCTATGGCTACACCTTC
TRBJ2-3,TRBV4-1,.,.,15,CASSLLATSTDTQYF,TGCGCCAGCAGCCTTCTAGCGACTAGCACAGATACGCAGTATTTT
TRBJ2-1,TRBV19,.,TRBD2,15,CASSILGLADNEQFF,TGTGCCAGTAGTATTTTGGGACTAGCGGACAATGAGCAGTTCTTC
TRBJ1-5,TRBV10-3,.,TRBD1,15,CAISERDRGNQPQHF,TGTGCCATCAGTGAAAGGGACAGGGGCAATCAGCCCCAGCATTTT
TRBJ2-7,TRBV4-2,.,.,15,CASSQAGPFSYEQYF,TGTGCCAGCAGCCAAGCAGGGCCCTTTTCCTACGAGCAGTACTTC
TRBJ2-5,TRBV28,.,.,13,CASSLSPAETQYF,TGTGCCAGCAGTTTATCCCCCGCGGAGACCCAGTACTTC
TRBJ2-7,TRBV19,.,TRBD2,15,CASSIKWTSGYEQYF,TGTGCCAGTAGTATCAAATGGACTAGCGGCTACGAGCAGTACTTC
TRBJ1-1,TRBV5-1,once,.,14,CASSLDLMNTEAFF,TGCGCCAGCAGCCTTGACCTTATGAACACTGAAGCTTTCTTT
TRBJ2-5,TRBV21-1,.,.,14,CASRRLAGGETQYF,TGTGCCAGCAGAAGACTAGCGGGAGGGGAGACCCAGTACTTC
TRBJ1-2,TRBV5-1,.,TRBD1,16,CASSLDRGPPNYGYTF,TGCGCCAGCAGCTTGGACAGGGGGCCCCCTAACTATGGCTACACCTTC
TRBJ2-5,TRBV15,.,.,15,CATSREASLQETQYF,TGTGCCACCAGCAGAGAGGCTAGTCTCCAAGAGACCCAGTACTTC
TRBJ2-3,TRBV19,.,.,20,CASSIGLGQGTSGRTDTQYF,TGTGCCAGTAGTATTGGTTTAGGACAGGGGACCAGCGGGAGGACAGATACGCAGTATTTT
TRBJ1-4,TRBV18,.,TRBD1,16,CASSPGQGAPNEKLFF,TGTGCCAGCTCACCGGGACAGGGGGCGCCTAATGAAAAACTGTTTTTT
TRBJ2-2,TRBV30,.,.,12,CAWSPDTGELFF,TGTGCCTGGAGTCCGGACACCGGGGAGCTGTTTTTT
TRBJ1-5,TRBV30,.,TRBD1,15,CAWSTGQGFNQPQHF,TGTGCCTGGAGTACGGGACAGGGGTTCAATCAGCCCCAGCATTTT
TRBJ2-6,TRBV5-1,few,.,14,CASSLDSGANVLTF,TGCGCCAGCAGCTTGGACTCTGGGGCCAACGTCCTGACTTTC
TRBJ2-7,TRBV9,.,.,14,CASSVEGGRSEQYF,TGTGCCAGCAGCGTAGAGGGGGGTAGGAGCGAGCAGTACTTC
TRBJ1-4,TRBV27,.,.,14,CASSSWGDYEKLFF,TGTGCCAGCAGCTCCTGGGGGGATTATGAAAAACTGTTTTTT
TRBJ2-2,TRBV18,.,TRBD1,12,CASSEDRGRLFF,TGTGCCAGCTCGGAAGACAGGGGAAGGCTGTTTTTT
TRBJ1-1,TRBV28,.,.,14,CASSYGGRNTEAFF,TGTGCCAGCAGTTACGGGGGACGGAACACTGAAGCTTTCTTT